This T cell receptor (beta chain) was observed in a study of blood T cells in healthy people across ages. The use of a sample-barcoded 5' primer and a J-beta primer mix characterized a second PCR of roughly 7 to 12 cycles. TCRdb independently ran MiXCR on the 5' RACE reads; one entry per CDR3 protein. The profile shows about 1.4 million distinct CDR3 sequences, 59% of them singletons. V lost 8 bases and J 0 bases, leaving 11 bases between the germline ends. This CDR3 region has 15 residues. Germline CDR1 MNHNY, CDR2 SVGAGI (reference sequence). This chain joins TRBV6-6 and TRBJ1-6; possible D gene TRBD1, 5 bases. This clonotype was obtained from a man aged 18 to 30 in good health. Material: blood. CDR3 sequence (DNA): TGTGCCAGCCTACAGGACGGCTCCTATAATTCACCCCTCCACTTT. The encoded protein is CASLQDGSYNSPLHF.